This T cell receptor (beta chain) was captured in a study of T cells in Graves' hyperthyroidism and ophthalmopathy. Background on the study: Peripheral blood was drawn at first diagnosis, prior to all treatment.

To note about this clonotype: Its antigen is undetermined.

The V end was cut by 0 bases, the J end by 7 bases, with 19 bases between. The CDR3 has 17 amino acids. Germline values: CDR1 GTSNPN, CDR2 SVGIG (reference sequence). Amplified regions were TCR beta CDR3 sequences from RNA transcripts. Using the HTBI primer set, a first-round RT-PCR was run on the TCR CDR3. TCRdb used MiXCR to reprocess the multiplex PCR reads, holding one entry per CDR3 protein. The repertoire holds about 300,000 distinct CDR3 sequences, with approximately 18% as singletons. Study-wide points: Most clonotypes expanded in thyroid above 0.001 were likewise present in blood.

PBMCs were obtained from approximately 9.2 ml fresh peripheral blood. The sample comprised blood. The receptor was derived from a man aged 45-65 years with Graves' ophthalmopathy. The chain is built from TRBV30 and TRBJ1-6, with D possibly being TRBD1 (5 bases). CDR3 nucleotide sequence: TGTGCCTGGAGTGTATCCGTCGGGGGACCGGGGAATTCACCCCTCCACTTT. It specifies CAWSVSVGGPGNSPLHF.